This TCR beta chain stems from a study of T cells after posttransplantation cyclophosphamide. There are many counts of this clone. The antigen is unknown. General observations from the study: Donor CD8+ memory clones often dominated recipient blood repertoires at later times. Blood and skin or GI T cell repertoires showed limited TRB overlap.

The related graft donor's blood sample was taken on the day of bone marrow donation. V shed 5 bases and J 8 bases; nucleotides not matched to a gene: 11. CDR3 length: 14 residues. Germline CDR1 is SQVTM and CDR2 is ANQGSEA. The data were produced by immunoSEQ multiplex PCR, yet TCRdb's version contains in-frame clones alone and is incomplete. Listed for the sample are 40,000 to 55,000 clones, none seen a single time. Sequencing was done on a sample of PBMCs. The sequence was collected from a man aged 35 to 55 in good health, CMV-negative, and a related stem cell transplant donor. This chain joins TRBV29-1 and TRBJ1-2; TRBD1 aligns across 10 bases. The CDR3 region is CSVMAIGTGVGYTF. The CDR3 region has the DNA TGCAGCGTTATGGCGATTGGGACAGGGGTCGGCTACACCTTC.